These T cell receptor beta chains were read from a single sample in a study of blood T cell repertoires in COVID-19. Sequenced by immunoSEQ multiplex PCR; TCRdb stores in-frame clones only, minus some. The table records fewer than 300,000 clones, 80% to 95% of them present only once. The specimen was peripheral blood. The receptors come from a woman aged 25 to 39 with COVID-19, enrolled during active disease. The CDR3 runs from the conserved cysteine through the conserved F or W. Each record gives: V gene, clone size, J gene, D gene, CDR3 DNA, CDR3 protein. The D gene is left open where the match is weak. Some rows have no size entry. The others give once, few or many, or a class for an expanded clone.

v_call: TRBV28; clone_size: NA; j_call: TRBJ1-2; d_call: NA; cdr3_nt: TGTGCCAGCAGTCGTAGTCTCTCTAACTATGGCTACACCTTC; cdr3_aa: CASSRSLSNYGYTF
v_call: TRBV9; clone_size: NA; j_call: TRBJ2-2; d_call: NA; cdr3_nt: TGTGCCAGCAGCTTAAACACCGGGGAGCTGTTTTTT; cdr3_aa: CASSLNTGELFF
v_call: TRBV19; clone_size: NA; j_call: TRBJ2-5; d_call: TRBD1; cdr3_nt: TGTGCCAGTAGCGACAGGGGGCGAGGAGAGACCCAGTACTTC; cdr3_aa: CASSDRGRGETQYF
v_call: TRBV11-2; clone_size: NA; j_call: TRBJ2-2; d_call: NA; cdr3_nt: TGTGCCAGCAGCTTCGAACGGGACACCGGGGAGCTGTTTTTT; cdr3_aa: CASSFERDTGELFF
v_call: TRBV5-1; clone_size: once; j_call: TRBJ2-1; d_call: TRBD2; cdr3_nt: TGCGCCAGCAGCCAATTGGACGGGACTAGCGGGGTCCATGAGCAGTTCTTC; cdr3_aa: CASSQLDGTSGVHEQFF
v_call: TRBV9; clone_size: NA; j_call: TRBJ2-3; d_call: TRBD2; cdr3_nt: TGTGCCAGCAGCGTAGGTTTTAGCGGGAGATCTAGCACAGATACGCAGTATTTT; cdr3_aa: CASSVGFSGRSSTDTQYF
v_call: TRBV5-1; clone_size: NA; j_call: TRBJ2-3; d_call: TRBD2; cdr3_nt: TGCGCCAGCAGCTTGGCGCTAGCGGGAGAGCCAGATACGCAGTATTTT; cdr3_aa: CASSLALAGEPDTQYF
v_call: TRBV19; clone_size: NA; j_call: TRBJ2-7; d_call: TRBD2; cdr3_nt: TGTGCCAGTAGTATTTCGCGGGAGGGCATCACCTACGAGCAGTACTTC; cdr3_aa: CASSISREGITYEQYF
v_call: TRBV7-8; clone_size: NA; j_call: TRBJ1-2; d_call: NA; cdr3_nt: TGTGCCAGCAGCACAGGCCTCCGGTATGGCTACACCTTC; cdr3_aa: CASSTGLRYGYTF
v_call: TRBV4-1; clone_size: once; j_call: TRBJ1-4; d_call: NA; cdr3_nt: TGCGCCAGCAGCCGCCTCGGGAGGTCTAATGAAAAACTGTTTTTT; cdr3_aa: CASSRLGRSNEKLFF
v_call: TRBV2; clone_size: NA; j_call: TRBJ1-1; d_call: NA; cdr3_nt: TGTGCCAGCAGAGCCTCTTACGTGAACACTGAAGCTTTCTTT; cdr3_aa: CASRASYVNTEAFF
v_call: TRBV19; clone_size: NA; j_call: TRBJ2-1; d_call: NA; cdr3_nt: TGTGCCAGTAGTTCCGACAGGGAGGATGAGCAGTTCTTC; cdr3_aa: CASSSDREDEQFF
v_call: TRBV20-1; clone_size: NA; j_call: TRBJ2-4; d_call: NA; cdr3_nt: TGCAGTGTGCGGCAGGGAGGCATTCAGTACTTC; cdr3_aa: CSVRQGGIQYF
v_call: TRBV2; clone_size: NA; j_call: TRBJ2-3; d_call: TRBD2; cdr3_nt: TGTGCCAGCAGGGGGACTAGCGGAGGGCCAGATACGCAGTATTTT; cdr3_aa: CASRGTSGGPDTQYF
v_call: TRBV18; clone_size: NA; j_call: TRBJ1-2; d_call: NA; cdr3_nt: TGTGCCAGCTCACCCCCCACGGGTAACTATGGCTACACCTTC; cdr3_aa: CASSPPTGNYGYTF
v_call: TRBV28; clone_size: NA; j_call: TRBJ1-2; d_call: TRBD1; cdr3_nt: TGTGCCAGCAGTTTACCCTGGGACAGGGGGCATGGCTACACCTTC; cdr3_aa: CASSLPWDRGHGYTF
v_call: TRBV5-8; clone_size: NA; j_call: TRBJ1-3; d_call: NA; cdr3_nt: TGTGCCAGCAGCTTGGGGTTGGTTAGCTCTGGAAACACCATATATTTT; cdr3_aa: CASSLGLVSSGNTIYF
v_call: TRBV19; clone_size: NA; j_call: TRBJ1-3; d_call: NA; cdr3_nt: TGTGCCAGTACTGAGGCCTCTGGAAACACCATATATTTT; cdr3_aa: CASTEASGNTIYF